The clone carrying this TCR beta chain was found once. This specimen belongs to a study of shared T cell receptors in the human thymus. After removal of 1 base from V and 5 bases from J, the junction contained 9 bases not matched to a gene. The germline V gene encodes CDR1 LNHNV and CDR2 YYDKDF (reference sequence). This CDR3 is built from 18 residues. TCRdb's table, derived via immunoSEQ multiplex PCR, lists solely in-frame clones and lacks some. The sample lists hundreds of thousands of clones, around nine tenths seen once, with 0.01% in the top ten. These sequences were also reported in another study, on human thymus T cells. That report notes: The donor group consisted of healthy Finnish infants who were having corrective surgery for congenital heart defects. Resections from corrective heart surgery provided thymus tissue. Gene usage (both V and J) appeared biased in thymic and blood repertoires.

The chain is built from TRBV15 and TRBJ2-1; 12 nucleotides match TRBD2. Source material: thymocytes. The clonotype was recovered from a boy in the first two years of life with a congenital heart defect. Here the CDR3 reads CATSRGWKTSGRNNEQFF. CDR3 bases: TGTGCCACCAGCAGAGGCTGGAAGACTAGCGGGAGAAACAATGAGCAGTTCTTC.